The present T cell receptor beta chain was sequenced within a study of shared clonotypes between healthy human individuals. Broader study findings: What rarefaction showed was incomplete sorted-subset sequencing despite large depth.

A note on this clone: Its antigen is currently unknown.

V lost 6 bases, J lost 2 bases, and 7 bases stayed unmatched. Germline V gene data show CDR1 as SEHNR and CDR2 as FQNEAQ (reference sequence). CDR3 length: 15 amino acids. DNA at 150 to 250 ng, around 30,000 T cell genomes, went into sorted-subset replicate PCRs. Profiling relied on immunoSEQ multiplex PCR, and the TCRdb table lists in-frame clones only, not all of them. The sample lists under 600,000 clones, about 96% occurring once. The receptor was derived from a woman aged 25 to 39 in good health. V usage is TRBV7-9 and J usage is TRBJ2-5; 9 nucleotides agree with TRBD1. Material: naive CD4+ T cells sorted from blood. As for subset: CD45RA+ positively selected. The CDR3 DNA reads TGTGCCAGCAGTTCCGGGACAGGGAATCAAGAGACCCAGTACTTC. This gives the protein CASSSGTGNQETQYF. Full variable domain (rest looked up from reference TRBV7-9 and TRBJ2-5): DTGVSQNPRHKITKRGQNVTFRCDPISEHNRLYWYRQTLGQGPEFLTYFQNEAQLEKSRLLSDRFSAERPKGSFSTLEIQRTEQGDSAMYLCASSSGTGNQETQYFGPGTRLLVL.